One and the same sample provided the 30 T cell receptor beta chains below, sequenced in a study of T cells in Graves' hyperthyroidism and ophthalmopathy. Researchers amplified the TCR beta CDR3 regions from RNA transcripts. HTBI primers were used for first-round RT-PCR of the TCR CDR3. TCRdb used MiXCR to reprocess the multiplex PCR reads, holding one entry per CDR3 protein. The sample carries hundreds of thousands of distinct CDR3 sequences, 16% recorded once. Specimen: blood. All receptors derive from a woman between 25 and 40 years old with Graves' hyperthyroidism.

This clonotype has a count of ten or more. This rearrangement joins TRBV13 to TRBJ2-7; 7 bases line up with TRBD2. This CDR3 spans 15 amino acids. With 4 bases clipped from V and 6 bases from J, the junction kept 12 bases outside the gene matches. CDR1 is PRHDT, CDR2 FYEKMQ, per germline (reference sequence). The DNA for the CDR3 is TGTGCCAGCAGCTCGACGGGCGGGAGCCCCTCCGAGCAGTACTTC. It encodes CASSSTGGSPSEQYF.

A few counts support this clonotype. The chain joins TRBV15 to TRBJ1-1; D remains unclear. Trimming pared 5 bases from V and 3 bases from J, leaving 7 bases between. The length of the CDR3 is 12 residues. Germline V CDR1 and CDR2: LNHNV, YYDKDF (reference sequence). CDR3: CATSQIYTEAFF. CDR3 coding DNA: TGTGCCACCAGCCAAATATACACTGAAGCTTTCTTT.

In this sample, this clonotype turned up many times. V gene TRBV30 combines with J gene TRBJ1-1; perhaps TRBD1 as D (5 bases). CDR1 is GTSNPN and CDR2 is SVGIG in the germline V gene (reference sequence). The CDR3 loop spans 13 amino acids. V shed 4 bases and J shed 0 bases, with 9 bases lying between them. The CDR3 here is CAWIGGLNTEAFF. DNA of the CDR3: TGTGCCTGGATCGGGGGATTGAACACTGAAGCTTTCTTT.

This clonotype was seen at least ten times. J is TRBJ1-4 and V is TRBV28; TRBD1 might be the D (5 bases). Germline-derived CDR1 and CDR2 are MDHEN and SYDVKM. The CDR3 extends over 16 amino acids. V lost 4 bases and J 0 bases, leaving 12 bases between the germline ends. CDR3 coding DNA: TGTGCCAGCAGTTCCTCAGACAGACCAACTAATGAAAAACTGTTTTTT. Protein sequence: CASSSSDRPTNEKLFF.

The genes are TRBV5-6 and TRBJ1-2; D possibly corresponds to TRBD1 (5 bases). Germline assignment: CDR1 SGHDT and CDR2 YYEEEE. Between the trimmed V and J ends, which lost 7 bases and 6 bases, there was a span of 10 bases. This CDR3 comprises 11 residues. CDR3 DNA sequence: TGTGCCAGCTCAGGGACGGATGGCTACACCTTC. As protein: CASSGTDGYTF.

The chain employs TRBV14 and TRBJ2-1, with 7 bases fitting TRBD1. The CDR3 loop spans 15 amino acids. With V trimmed by 6 bases and J by 3 bases, 8 bases remained unmatched. Germline-derived CDR1 and CDR2 are SGHDN and FVKESK. CDR3 sequence: CASSQGVGIYNEQFF. CDR3 nucleotide sequence: TGTGCCAGCAGTCAGGGGGTAGGGATCTACAATGAGCAGTTCTTC.

This clonotype was seen ten or more times. V usage is TRBV27 and J usage is TRBJ1-5; 7 nucleotides agree with TRBD1. Losses at the gene ends were 3 bases for V and 5 bases for J; bases not matched to a gene: 10. The CDR3 is made up of 16 amino acids. CDR1 MNHEY and CDR2 SMNVEV come from the germline V gene (reference sequence). CDR3 residues: CASSFSYWTGDQPQHF. CDR3 coding DNA: TGTGCCAGCAGTTTTTCTTATTGGACAGGTGATCAGCCCCAGCATTTT.

This clonotype was picked up a small number of times. Written as DNA, the CDR3 is TGCGCCAGCAGCTCGGGACAGGGAGGCAATGAGCAGTTCTTC. It specifies CASSSGQGGNEQFF. This chain joins TRBV5-1 and TRBJ2-1; 9 nucleotides align to TRBD1. This CDR3 has 14 amino acids. Trimming removed 3 bases from V and 6 bases from J; junction bases left unmatched: 4. CDR1 and CDR2 (germline): SGHRS, YFSETQ.

In its sample, this clonotype was seen many times. This chain joins TRBV20-1 and TRBJ2-1; D possibly corresponds to TRBD1 (5 bases). The V end lost 0 bases, the J end lost 9 bases, and 21 bases lay between the germline ends. CDR3 size: 16 residues. Germline assignment: CDR1 DFQATT and CDR2 SNEGSKA (reference sequence). Here the CDR3 reads CSARDDGARLMREQFF. CDR3 in DNA: TGCAGTGCTAGAGATGATGGGGCCCGCCTAATGCGTGAGCAGTTCTTC.

This clonotype showed up many times. The CDR3 DNA is TGTGCCACCCTGGGGGGACTAGGGGGAGCCAAAAACATTCAGTACTTC. The encoded protein is CATLGGLGGAKNIQYF. The chain employs TRBV2 and TRBJ2-4; 8 bases are shared with TRBD2. CDR1 is SNHLY, CDR2 FYNNEI, per germline. The ends lost 10 bases at V and 0 bases at J; junction bases unmatched: 11. The CDR3 contains 16 residues.

On this clonotype: A read error may be the cause here, since a much bigger clone is one base away. This chain uses TRBV20-1 with TRBJ2-4; possibly TRBD1 for D (6 bases). Between the trimmed V and J ends, which lost 3 bases and 9 bases, there was a span of 15 bases. The CDR3 contains 13 residues. Germline CDR1 DFQATT, CDR2 SNEGSKA (reference sequence). CDR3 in DNA: TGCAGTGCTAGCCCGGCAGGGGAAAGCATTCAGTACTTC. It specifies CSASPAGESIQYF.

At least ten counts were recorded for this clonotype. The gene calls are TRBV3-1 and TRBJ2-7; TRBD2 agrees at 11 bases. Germline values: CDR1 LGHDT, CDR2 YNNKEL (reference sequence). This CDR3 has 17 residues. Trimming took 1 base from V and 7 from J; bases not matched to a gene: 12. In nucleotides, the CDR3 is TGTGCCAGCAGCCAAGTCCTCACACTAGCGGGAGTGGAAGAGCAGTACTTC. This translates into CASSQVLTLAGVEEQYF.

This clonotype was seen a few times. The genes are TRBV4-3 and TRBJ2-4; D unclear. V gave up 4 bases and J gave up 0 bases, with 10 bases separating them. The germline CDR1 and CDR2 sequences are LGHNA and YSLEER. This CDR3 is built from 15 residues. The DNA for the CDR3 is TGCGCCAGCAGCCTCCTACCGGGAGCCAAAAACATTCAGTACTTC. It specifies CASSLLPGAKNIQYF.

This chain connects TRBV5-4 to TRBJ2-5, with TRBD2 identical over 11 bases. From germline, CDR1 is SGHNT and CDR2 YYREEE (reference sequence). V trimming: 4 bases; J trimming: 1 base; junction bases outside the gene matches: 6. This CDR3 has 16 amino acids. CDR3 residues: CASSLTGLAVQETQYF. CDR3 coding DNA: TGTGCCAGCAGCCTTACGGGACTAGCGGTCCAAGAGACCCAGTACTTC. The full variable domain, with the rest looked up from reference TRBV5-4 and TRBJ2-5, is ETGVTQSPTHLIKTRGQQVTLRCSSQSGHNTVSWYQQALGQGPQFIFQYYREEENGRGNFPPRFSGLQFPNYSSELNVNALELDDSALYLCASSLTGLAVQETQYFGPGTRLLVL.

Comments on this clonotype: Just one base apart from a much larger clone, this may be a read error. The chain links TRBV6-1 to TRBJ2-5, with unresolved D. Germline V gene data show CDR1 as MNHNS and CDR2 as SASEGT. V lost 9 bases, J lost 5 bases, and 16 bases lay in between. The CDR3 consists of 13 residues. CDR3 sequence: CASKTPAEETQYF. In nucleotides, the CDR3 is TGTGCCAGTAAGACACCGGCGGAGGAGACCCAGTACTTC.

There are many counts of this clonotype. This chain connects TRBV28 to TRBJ2-5; 9 bases map to TRBD2. There are 16 residues in the CDR3. Looked up from germline, CDR1 is MDHEN and CDR2 is SYDVKM. With 3 bases clipped from V and 3 bases from J, the junction kept 8 bases outside the gene matches. Here the CDR3 DNA reads TGTGCCAGCAGTTTCCTATCGTTAGCGGGAGAAGAGACCCAGTACTTC. It is translated as CASSFLSLAGEETQYF.

The chain carries TRBV4-1 and TRBJ2-7; 8 bases line up with TRBD2. Germline V CDR1 and CDR2: MGHRA, YSYEKL. V lost 2 bases to trimming and J lost 3 bases; unmatched junction nucleotides: 6. The CDR3 totals 15 residues. CDR3 loop: CASSQPGTRNYEQYF. The CDR3 DNA reads TGCGCCAGCAGCCAACCCGGGACTAGGAACTACGAGCAGTACTTC.

The table lists this clonotype with many counts. The chain is built from TRBV12-3 or TRBV12-4 and TRBJ2-2; unclear D gene. V was cut by 6 bases and J by 7 bases, with 6 bases left in between. This CDR3 spans 11 amino acids. The CDR3 DNA is TGTGCCAGCAGCTTCGTCGGGGAGCTGTTTTTT. Translation gives CASSFVGELFF.

This clonotype was found a few times. The V gene is TRBV5-1, the J gene TRBJ2-2, with TRBD1 identical over 9 bases. This CDR3 is built from 15 residues. CDR1 is SGHRS and CDR2 is YFSETQ in the germline V gene. V lost 0 bases and J lost 5; bases outside the gene matches: 2. The CDR3 DNA reads TGCGCCAGCAGCTTGGGGGACAGGGATACCGGGGAGCTGTTTTTT. Translated, it gives CASSLGDRDTGELFF.

The chain uses TRBV3-1 and TRBJ1-1; D perhaps matches TRBD1 (5 bases). Between the trimmed V and J ends, which lost 6 bases and 6 bases, there was a span of 29 bases. The CDR3 consists of 18 residues. CDR1 and CDR2 from the germline V gene are LGHDT and YNNKEL (reference sequence). The CDR3 region has the DNA TGTGCCAGCAGTTACTCTGGGCGTATGGGGCCAGCGCGGTCTGAAGCTTTCTTT. Translating it yields CASSYSGRMGPARSEAFF.

This clonotype was seen more than once but under ten times. The rearrangement uses TRBV20-1 and TRBJ2-3, with 9 positions matching TRBD2. CDR3 length: 15 residues. With V trimmed by 5 bases and J by 0 bases, 6 bases remained unmatched. From germline, CDR1 is DFQATT and CDR2 SNEGSKA (reference sequence). CDR3 bases: TGCAGTGCTTTCAACCTAGCGGGGAGCACAGATACGCAGTATTTT. This codes for CSAFNLAGSTDTQYF.

In its sample, this clonotype was seen once. This clone may be a read error of a much larger clone one base away. This sequence joins TRBV12-3 or TRBV12-4 and TRBJ1-5; no firm D call. The CDR3 length is 14 residues. CDR3 sequence reads: CVSSQPGSNQPQHF. The CDR3 DNA reads TGTGTCAGCAGCCAACCTGGCTCCAATCAGCCCCAGCATTTT.

The V call is TRBV7-8, the J call TRBJ2-6; D gene ambiguous. Germline loops: CDR1 SGHVS, CDR2 FQNEAQ. The CDR3 is 14 amino acids. V lost 8 bases and J 2 bases, leaving 10 bases between the germline ends. CDR3 sequence (DNA): TGTGCCAGCCTAAAGGGCACTGGGGCCAACGTCCTGACTTTC. Translated, it gives CASLKGTGANVLTF.

Remarks on this clonotype: The junction does not match germline at one end; this may be a read error. The chain couples TRBV4-2 to TRBJ2-2, with D possibly matching TRBD2 (6 bases). The CDR3 loop spans 19 amino acids. CDR1 and CDR2 (germline): LGHNA, YNFKEQ. CDR3 sequence reads: CASCQLRRAAGFDTGELFF. The CDR3 region has the DNA TGTGCCAGCTGCCAGTTGCGGAGGGCTGCCGGCTTTGACACCGGGGAGCTGTTTTTT.

This clonotype was observed many times. The CDR3, as DNA: TGTAGCGGCTACGAGCAGTACTTC. Amino acid sequence: CSGYEQYF. The chain recombines TRBV2 with TRBJ2-7; perhaps TRBD2 as D (5 bases). The CDR3 length is 8 residues. Germline V CDR1 and CDR2: SNHLY, FYNNEI.

This clonotype was seen many times. CDR3 coding DNA: TGTGCCAGCAGTTTAAGGAGGGGACCCCAAGAGACCCAGTACTTC. Protein sequence: CASSLRRGPQETQYF. V usage is TRBV27 and J usage is TRBJ2-5; tentative D call: TRBD2 (6 bases). Per the germline V gene, CDR1 is MNHEY and CDR2 is SMNVEV (reference sequence). The CDR3 extends over 15 amino acids. V dropped 2 bases and J dropped 1 base, with 11 bases sitting between them.

Ten or more counts support this clonotype. The chain is built from TRBV2 and TRBJ2-2; 9 positions agree with TRBD2. This CDR3 comprises 17 residues. Trimming took 6 bases from V and 2 from J; bases not matched to a gene: 10. CDR1 is SNHLY, CDR2 FYNNEI, per germline. The CDR3 DNA reads as TGTGCCAGCAGCGGTAATATAGCGGGAGAAAACACCGGGGAGCTGTTTTTT. Translation: CASSGNIAGENTGELFF.

This clonotype has ten or more counts. This rearrangement joins TRBV6-2 or TRBV6-3 to TRBJ2-7; tentative D call: TRBD2 (7 bases). In germline, CDR1 is MNHEY, CDR2 SVGEGT. V lost 7 bases, J lost 2 bases, and 15 bases lay in between. The CDR3 is 14 amino acids. The CDR3 is CASTKRGGAYEQYF. Written as DNA, the CDR3 is TGTGCCAGCACCAAACGCGGGGGCGCCTACGAGCAGTACTTC.

The table lists this clonotype with a few counts. The V call is TRBV11-2, the J call TRBJ2-1, with TRBD2 matching over 7 bases. The germline V gene encodes CDR1 SGHAT and CDR2 FQNNGV. Trimming took 2 bases from V and 2 from J; bases not matched to a gene: 6. The CDR3 totals 16 residues. CDR3 nucleotides: TGTGCCAGCAGCTTATTCGCCGGGAGGACCTACAATGAGCAGTTCTTC. Protein: CASSLFAGRTYNEQFF.

The genes are TRBV6-2 or TRBV6-3 and TRBJ2-5; the match to TRBD1 covers 7 bases. Unmatched junction bases numbered 13, after V lost 10 bases and J lost 2 bases. The CDR3 length is 15 residues. Germline CDR1 reads MNHEY; CDR2 reads SVGEGT. CDR3 nucleotide sequence: TGTGCCACCCGTGACCGGGACAGCATACAAGAGACCCAGTACTTC. Translating it yields CATRDRDSIQETQYF.